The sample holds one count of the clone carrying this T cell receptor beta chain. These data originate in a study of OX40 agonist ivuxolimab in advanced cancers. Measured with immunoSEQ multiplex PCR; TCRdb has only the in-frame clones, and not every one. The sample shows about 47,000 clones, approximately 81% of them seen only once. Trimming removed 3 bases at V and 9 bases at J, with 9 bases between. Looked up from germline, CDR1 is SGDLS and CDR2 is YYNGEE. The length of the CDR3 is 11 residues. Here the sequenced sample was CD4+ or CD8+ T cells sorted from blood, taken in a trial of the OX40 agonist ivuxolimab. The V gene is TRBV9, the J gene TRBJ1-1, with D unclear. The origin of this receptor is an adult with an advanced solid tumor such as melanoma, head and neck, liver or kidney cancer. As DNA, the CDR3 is TGTGCCAGCAGCGACGGGGTCCAAGCTTTCTTT. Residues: CASSDGVQAFF.